The clone carrying this T cell receptor (beta chain) was detected once. The antigen remains undetermined. Sequencing was performed with immunoSEQ multiplex PCR; in TCRdb, only in-frame clones are kept and a portion is missing. This table holds 80,000 to 100,000 clones, roughly 90% found once. These data come from a study of graft-versus-host responses after intestinal transplantation. There are 14 residues in the CDR3. V was cut by 4 bases and J by 1 base, with 11 bases left in between. The germline gives CDR1 SGHNT, CDR2 YYREEE (reference sequence). Study outcomes and limitations: The study associated peak circulating GvH clone levels with early post-transplant HvG declines. Elevated graft-versus-host to host-versus-graft clonal ratios in allografts were recorded for patients with graft-donor T cell macrochimerism. GvH clones surfaced in recipient marrow, some emerging earlier in ileum or blood.

The receptor's source is a human donor who received an intestinal transplant. This rearrangement joins TRBV5-4 to TRBJ2-5, with D possibly TRBD2 on 6 matching bases. The sequencing here drew on unstimulated CD4+ T cells sorted from spleen or lymph node cells, taken before intestinal transplant. The DNA for the CDR3 is TGTGCCAGCAGCGGGGCTAGCGCCCAAGAGACCCAGTACTTC. Protein sequence: CASSGASAQETQYF. Using reference TRBV5-4 and TRBJ2-5 for the parts outside the CDR3, the full variable domain is ETGVTQSPTHLIKTRGQQVTLRCSSQSGHNTVSWYQQALGQGPQFIFQYYREEENGRGNFPPRFSGLQFPNYSSELNVNALELDDSALYLCASSGASAQETQYFGPGTRLLVL.